Shown below are 20 T cell receptor beta chains from a single sample sequenced in a study of T cell responses to AZD1222 COVID-19 vaccine. Some clones are missing from TCRdb's copy, which holds only in-frame ones; the method was immunoSEQ multiplex PCR. The top ten hold under 1.1% of the sample, which has about 180,000 clones, over 80% seen once. The specimen comprised peripheral blood, sampled 28 days after the second dose of the MenACWY control vaccine. Every receptor here comes from an adult who received the MenACWY meningococcal vaccine as a control.

The J gene is TRBJ2-1, the V gene TRBV13, with D unclear. Looked up from germline, CDR1 is PRHDT and CDR2 is FYEKMQ (reference sequence). V lost 1 base to trimming and J lost 5 bases, with 18 bases between them. The CDR3 is made up of 17 amino acids. The CDR3 loop reads CASSLEATASSNNEQFF. CDR3 sequence (DNA): TGTGCCAGCAGCTTAGAGGCCACGGCTTCGTCGAACAATGAGCAGTTCTTC.

Comments on this clone: The same CDR3 can be traced to other DNA sequences in this sample. The rearrangement links TRBV7-3 to TRBJ1-2; 12 bases map to TRBD1. Per the germline V gene, CDR1 is SGHTA and CDR2 is FQGTGA. The CDR3 is made up of 17 amino acids. V was pared by 0 bases and J by 4 bases, with 6 bases of the junction left unmatched. In nucleotides, the CDR3 is TGTGCCAGCAGCTTAACGGGACAGGGGGCGCGCGGCTATGGCTACACCTTC. It specifies CASSLTGQGARGYGYTF. Full variable domain (missing parts from reference TRBV7-3 and TRBJ1-2): GAGVSQTPSNKVTEKGKYVELRCDPISGHTALYWYRQSLGQGPEFLIYFQGTGAADDSGLPNDRFFAVRPEGSVSTLKIQRTERGDSAVYLCASSLTGQGARGYGYTFGSGTRLTVV.

The rearrangement uses TRBV6-2 or TRBV6-3 and TRBJ1-1; 7 bases line up with TRBD1. Germline-derived CDR1 and CDR2 are MNHEY and SVGEGT. This CDR3 region has 16 residues. Unmatched junction bases numbered 11, after V lost 4 bases and J lost 3 bases. The CDR3 DNA reads as TGTGCCAGCAGTTGGGAGACAGGGTCATTGTACACTGAAGCTTTCTTT. The encoded protein is CASSWETGSLYTEAFF.

V usage is TRBV6-5 and J usage is TRBJ1-1; D possibly corresponds to TRBD1 (6 bases). The germline CDR1 and CDR2 sequences are MNHEY and SVGAGI. This CDR3 has 15 residues. V lost 6 bases, J lost 3 bases, and 17 bases lay in between. CDR3 region: CASSHSTGSHTEAFF. CDR3 DNA: TGTGCCAGCAGCCACTCAACAGGGAGTCACACTGAAGCTTTCTTT.

This chain joins TRBV24-1 and TRBJ1-2; no clear D. V lost 1 base and J lost 8, with 10 bases in between. CDR1 and CDR2 from the germline V gene are KGHDR and SFDVKD. The CDR3 loop spans 13 amino acids. CDR3 bases: TGTGCCACCAGTGATTTTCCTTTCGGCGGCTACACCTTC. This codes for CATSDFPFGGYTF.

In the case of this clone: Other DNA sequences in the sample encode the same CDR3. The chain carries TRBV11-2 and TRBJ1-5; a weak D match, TRBD1 (6 bases). There are 15 residues in the CDR3. Looked up from germline, CDR1 is SGHAT and CDR2 is FQNNGV. Trimming stripped 2 bases from V and 2 bases from J, with 10 bases between. The CDR3 region has the DNA TGTGCCAGCAGCTTAACGGGGGGCGGCAATCAGCCCCAGCATTTT. It yields the protein CASSLTGGGNQPQHF.

The count of this clone is one. The chain couples TRBV5-1 to TRBJ2-5; 10 bases map to TRBD1. J gave up 5 bases and V 0 bases, and 10 bases lay outside the gene matches. There are 17 residues in the CDR3. The germline gives CDR1 SGHRS, CDR2 YFSETQ. This CDR3 is CASSLALSTGGAETQYF. The CDR3 DNA follows: TGCGCCAGCAGCTTGGCACTTTCGACAGGGGGCGCCGAGACCCAGTACTTC.

This sequence joins TRBV7-8 and TRBJ1-1, with TRBD1 matching over 8 bases. The CDR3 loop spans 16 amino acids. V shed 4 bases and J 0 bases; nucleotides not matched to a gene: 7. Germline assignment: CDR1 SGHVS and CDR2 FQNEAQ. CDR3 in DNA: TGTGCCAGCAGCTCGCAGGGGGCCGGCGTGAACACTGAAGCTTTCTTT. Translating gives CASSSQGAGVNTEAFF. The full variable domain, in which reference TRBV7-8 and TRBJ1-1 provide the parts outside the CDR3, is GAGVSQSPRYKVAKRGQDVALRCDPISGHVSLFWYQQALGQGPEFLTYFQNEAQLDKSGLPSDRFFAERPEGSVSTLKIQRTQQEDSAVYLCASSSQGAGVNTEAFFGQGTRLTVV.

The rearrangement uses TRBV6-1 and TRBJ1-1, with 9 positions matching TRBD1. Unmatched junction bases numbered 5, after V lost 2 bases and J lost 4 bases. This CDR3 has 15 residues. Germline V CDR1 and CDR2: MNHNS, SASEGT. The CDR3 loop is CASSESTGGITEAFF. The CDR3 coding sequence is TGTGCCAGCAGTGAAAGTACAGGGGGCATCACTGAAGCTTTCTTT.

The chain carries TRBV4-2 and TRBJ1-5; TRBD1 might be the D (6 bases). V lost 0 bases and J lost 6, with 6 bases in between. Germline V CDR1 and CDR2: LGHNA, YNFKEQ. The CDR3 is made up of 13 amino acids. The CDR3 DNA follows: TGTGCCAGCAGCCAAGACAGGGGTCAGCCCCAGCATTTT. Its protein product is CASSQDRGQPQHF.

The V gene is TRBV7-9, the J gene TRBJ2-1, with 9 bases matching TRBD2. CDR1 is SEHNR and CDR2 is FQNEAQ in the germline V gene (reference sequence). The CDR3 is 17 residues long. Germline trimming cut 4 bases from V and 7 bases from J; bases unmatched to any gene: 14. The CDR3: CASSSTDYGGGGNEQFF. CDR3 in DNA: TGTGCCAGCAGCTCTACCGACTATGGCGGGGGGGGAAATGAGCAGTTCTTC.

The chain recombines TRBV12-3 or TRBV12-4 with TRBJ1-5; 7 bases align to TRBD1. V shed 6 bases and J 7 bases; nucleotides not matched to a gene: 6. The CDR3 totals 13 residues. In DNA form, the CDR3 reads TGTGCCAGCAGGCGCCTACAGGGGCAGCCCCAGCATTTT. Protein: CASRRLQGQPQHF.

The rearrangement links TRBV6-6 to TRBJ1-6; no clear D gene. The CDR3 totals 14 residues. The V gene's germline CDR1 is MNHNY and CDR2 SVGAGI (reference sequence). Trimming pared 7 bases from V and 8 bases from J, leaving 15 bases between. CDR3 sequence (DNA): TGTGCCAGCAACCACCGGGCCTCGGATTCACCCCTCCACTTT. This encodes CASNHRASDSPLHF.

The rearrangement uses TRBV20-1 and TRBJ1-5, with D hard to call. Between the trimmed V and J ends, which lost 6 bases and 6 bases, there was a span of 6 bases. The length of the CDR3 is 10 residues. Germline CDR1 DFQATT, CDR2 SNEGSKA (reference sequence). CDR3 sequence (DNA): TGCAGTGCCCGGAGTCAGCCCCAGCATTTT. As protein: CSARSQPQHF.

This rearrangement joins TRBV5-1 to TRBJ1-1; TRBD1 matches at 7 bases. The CDR3 spans 14 residues. The trim removed 4 bases at V and 4 bases at J, leaving 7 bases unmatched. Germline loops: CDR1 SGHRS, CDR2 YFSETQ. The CDR3: CASSGYRGSTEAFF. The CDR3, as DNA: TGCGCCAGCAGCGGATACAGGGGAAGCACTGAAGCTTTCTTT.

DNA of the CDR3: TGCAGCGTTGAAGATTTCGGGGCTAGCGGCTACTTC. It encodes CSVEDFGASGYF. V usage is TRBV29-1 and J usage is TRBJ2-5; 7 bases align to TRBD2. The germline V gene encodes CDR1 SQVTM and CDR2 ANQGSEA. The length of the CDR3 is 12 residues. The ends lost 0 bases at V and 14 bases at J; junction bases unmatched: 9. The full variable domain, with the rest looked up from reference TRBV29-1 and TRBJ2-5, is SAVISQKPSRDICQRGTSLTIQCQVDSQVTMMFWYRQQPGQSLTLIATANQGSEATYESGFVIDKFPISRPNLTFSTLTVSNMSPEDSSIYLCSVEDFGASGYFGPGTRLLVL.

A word on this clone: Other nucleotide sequences in the sample specify the same CDR3. The V gene is TRBV3-1 (or the pseudogene TRBV3-2), the J gene TRBJ1-1; perhaps TRBD1 as D (6 bases). V lost 3 bases to trimming and J lost 2 bases, with 10 bases between them. The CDR3 consists of 14 residues. Germline V lookup: CDR1 LGHDT, CDR2 YNNKEL (reference sequence). CDR3 loop: CASSHGGRNTEAFF. The CDR3 DNA sequence: TGTGCCAGCAGCCACGGGGGCAGAAACACTGAAGCTTTCTTT.

CDR3 nucleotides: TGTGCCAGTAGTACGAACCGTCCAAGAAGACAGGCTAACTATGGCTACACCTTC. This translates into CASSTNRPRRQANYGYTF. J is TRBJ1-2 and V is TRBV19, with D perhaps matching TRBD1 (6 bases). This CDR3 has 18 amino acids. Germline lookup yields CDR1 LNHDA and CDR2 SQIVND (reference sequence). Trimming removed 4 bases from V and 0 bases from J, with 21 bases in between. Together with reference TRBV19 and TRBJ1-2, the CDR3 gives the full variable domain: DGGITQSPKYLFRKEGQNVTLSCEQNLNHDAMYWYRQDPGQGLRLIYYSQIVNDFQKGDIAEGYSVSREKKESFPLTVTSAQKNPTAFYLCASSTNRPRRQANYGYTFGSGTRLTVV.

The chain joins TRBV5-6 to TRBJ1-2, with D tentatively TRBD1 (5 bases). The germline V gene has CDR1 SGHDT and CDR2 YYEEEE. This CDR3 region has 12 residues. Trimming took off 4 bases at V and 7 bases at J, with 11 bases between the two ends. The CDR3 nucleotides read TGTGCCAGCAGCCCGGGACTCGGTGGCTACACCTTC. The encoded protein is CASSPGLGGYTF.

The V gene is TRBV7-9, the J gene TRBJ1-5, with D possibly TRBD1 on 6 matching bases. The CDR3 covers 18 residues. The germline V gene has CDR1 SEHNR and CDR2 FQNEAQ (reference sequence). Trimming cost V 4 bases and J 2 bases, with 21 bases left between them. The CDR3, as DNA: TGTGCCAGCAGCTCCTCAGCGGGGGGCGGCTGGGGCAATCAGCCCCAGCATTTT. Translation: CASSSSAGGGWGNQPQHF.